Listed here are 13 T cell receptor beta chains from one sample, sequenced in a study of cytotoxic CD8 clonotypes in ibrutinib-treated CLL. Profiling relied on immunoSEQ multiplex PCR, and the TCRdb table lists in-frame clones only, not all of them. The repertoire holds roughly 250,000 clones, roughly 70% seen once, with approximately 15% in the top ten. The starting material was PBMCs, obtained after 24 months of ibrutinib treatment. The receptors stem from a human donor with chronic lymphocytic leukemia.

This clone turned up a few times. This chain links TRBV11-2 with TRBJ1-2; D not resolved. This CDR3 contains 12 residues. V lost 0 bases to trimming and J lost 5 bases, with 4 bases between them. Per the germline V gene, CDR1 is SGHAT and CDR2 is FQNNGV. The CDR3 here is CASSLEEYGYTF. As DNA, the CDR3 is TGTGCCAGCAGCTTAGAGGAATATGGCTACACCTTC. The complete variable domain, with remaining parts taken from reference TRBV11-2 and TRBJ1-2, reads EAGVAQSPRYKIIEKRQSVAFWCNPISGHATLYWYQQILGQGPKLLIQFQNNGVVDDSQLPKDRFSAERLKGVDSTLKIQPAKLEDSAVYLCASSLEEYGYTFGSGTRLTVV.

This clone was counted a few times. The CDR3 loop is CASSYWTAGETQYF. Here the CDR3 DNA reads TGTGCCAGCAGCTACTGGACAGCCGGGGAGACCCAGTACTTC. This sequence joins TRBV13 and TRBJ2-5; tentatively, D is TRBD1 (6 bases). V lost 4 bases to trimming and J lost 5 bases, with 14 bases between them. The CDR3 loop spans 14 amino acids. In germline, CDR1 is PRHDT, CDR2 FYEKMQ (reference sequence).

V and J are TRBV4-2 and TRBJ2-7, with D possibly being TRBD1 (6 bases). Germline V gene sequence: CDR1 LGHNA, CDR2 YNFKEQ. The CDR3 spans 15 residues. V was clipped by 0 bases and J by 6 bases, with 15 bases between them. The CDR3 here is CASSQEVGGLSEQYF. The DNA of the CDR3 is TGTGCCAGCAGCCAAGAGGTAGGGGGTCTCTCCGAGCAGTACTTC.

In this sample, this clone turned up a few times. The V gene is TRBV7-3, the J gene TRBJ2-5; D perhaps matches TRBD2 (5 bases). The CDR3 extends over 13 amino acids. V lost 2 bases and J lost 9, with 13 bases in between. Germline assignment: CDR1 SGHTA and CDR2 FQGTGA. CDR3 loop: CASSLDGLGAQYF. In DNA form, the CDR3 reads TGTGCCAGCAGCTTAGACGGACTTGGCGCCCAGTACTTC. Complete variable domain (other parts from reference TRBV7-3 and TRBJ2-5): GAGVSQTPSNKVTEKGKYVELRCDPISGHTALYWYRQSLGQGPEFLIYFQGTGAADDSGLPNDRFFAVRPEGSVSTLKIQRTERGDSAVYLCASSLDGLGAQYFGPGTRLLVL.

The chain combines TRBV6-5 with TRBJ2-1; 7 bases are shared with TRBD2. The germline V gene encodes CDR1 MNHEY and CDR2 SVGAGI. The CDR3 spans 15 residues. V shed 5 bases and J 8 bases; nucleotides not matched to a gene: 12. The CDR3 DNA sequence: TGTGCCAGCAGTCCCCCCCCAGCGGGAACATATGAGCAGTTCTTC. Translation: CASSPPPAGTYEQFF.

V gene TRBV19 combines with J gene TRBJ1-1, with 9 positions matching TRBD1. The J segment lost 4 bases and the V segment lost 5 bases, leaving 8 bases of the junction unmatched. The CDR3 spans 15 residues. CDR1 and CDR2 from the germline V gene are LNHDA and SQIVND (reference sequence). The CDR3 spells CASSPWTGEGTEAFF. The CDR3 DNA sequence: TGTGCCAGTAGTCCCTGGACAGGGGAAGGCACTGAAGCTTTCTTT.

The chain links TRBV28 to TRBJ1-2, with D unresolved. Looked up from germline, CDR1 is MDHEN and CDR2 is SYDVKM. The germline V and J ends were trimmed by 3 bases and 3 bases, with 8 bases remaining between them. The CDR3 runs 13 residues. The DNA for the CDR3 is TGTGCCAGCAGTTTGTCCGCCTACTATGGCTACACCTTC. Protein: CASSLSAYYGYTF.

The CDR3 loop reads CAEPILAGANVLTF. For the CDR3, the DNA is TGTGCCGAACCCATCCTAGCCGGGGCCAACGTCCTGACTTTC. The rearrangement joins TRBV19 to TRBJ2-6, with D possibly being TRBD2 (5 bases). The CDR3 has 14 amino acids. Germline CDR1 reads LNHDA; CDR2 reads SQIVND (reference sequence). Between the trimmed V and J ends, which lost 11 bases and 4 bases, there was a span of 15 bases.

This chain joins TRBV19 and TRBJ2-7, with 8 bases lining up with TRBD2. V shed 7 bases, J shed 5 bases, and the junction held 4 bases outside the gene matches. CDR1 and CDR2 from the germline V gene are LNHDA and SQIVND (reference sequence). This CDR3 has 12 residues. CDR3 in amino acids: CASNSGSHEQYF. In nucleotides, the CDR3 is TGTGCCAGTAACAGCGGGAGTCACGAGCAGTACTTC. The full variable domain, its missing parts supplied by reference TRBV19 and TRBJ2-7, is DGGITQSPKYLFRKEGQNVTLSCEQNLNHDAMYWYRQDPGQGLRLIYYSQIVNDFQKGDIAEGYSVSREKKESFPLTVTSAQKNPTAFYLCASNSGSHEQYFGPGTRLTVT.

This clone showed up just a few times. The V call is TRBV9, the J call TRBJ1-4; D is uncertain. The CDR3 has 14 amino acids. Germline V gene lookup returns CDR1 SGDLS and CDR2 YYNGEE. The germline V and J ends were trimmed by 3 bases and 8 bases, with 14 bases remaining between them. Written as DNA, the CDR3 is TGTGCCAGCAGCGCCCCTCTGGGTAACGAAAAACTGTTTTTT. Translation gives CASSAPLGNEKLFF.

The rearrangement links TRBV5-6 to TRBJ2-1; D ambiguous. Trimming removed 3 bases from V and 0 bases from J, with 10 bases in between. Germline lookup yields CDR1 SGHDT and CDR2 YYEEEE. CDR3 size: 15 residues. CDR3 residues: CASSSDLSSYNEQFF. Here the CDR3 DNA reads TGTGCCAGCAGCTCCGATTTAAGCTCCTACAATGAGCAGTTCTTC. Drawing the rest from reference TRBV5-6 and TRBJ2-1, the complete variable domain is DAGVTQSPTHLIKTRGQQVTLRCSPKSGHDTVSWYQQALGQGPQFIFQYYEEEERQRGNFPDRFSGHQFPNYSSELNVNALLLGDSALYLCASSSDLSSYNEQFFGPGTRLTVL.

The rearrangement joins TRBV6-5 to TRBJ1-1, with TRBD1 matching 7 bases. The CDR3 is made up of 14 amino acids. The ends lost 8 bases at V and 5 bases at J; junction bases unmatched: 11. CDR1 is MNHEY, CDR2 SVGAGI, per germline. The CDR3 DNA reads TGTGCCAGCGGACGACAGGGAGGGAAAACTGAAGCTTTCTTT. Protein sequence: CASGRQGGKTEAFF.

The chain is built from TRBV15 and TRBJ2-1; 9 bases are shared with TRBD1. Unmatched junction bases numbered 20, after V lost 3 bases and J lost 8 bases. From germline, CDR1 is LNHNV and CDR2 YYDKDF (reference sequence). This CDR3 comprises 19 residues. CDR3 coding DNA: TGTGCCACCAGCAGTCCCCCAGGGGGTACAGGGGGCGTAATCTATGAGCAGTTCTTC. It translates to CATSSPPGGTGGVIYEQFF.